Described below is a single TCR beta chain sequence and its context. Its cognate antigen is unknown. This CDR3 is also generated by other DNA sequences in the sample. Trimming pared 4 bases from V and 5 bases from J, leaving 15 bases between. This CDR3 is 15 amino acids long. Germline loops: CDR1 SGHRS, CDR2 YFSETQ. Data came from immunoSEQ multiplex PCR; TCRdb stores just in-frame clones and leaves some out. Of about 370,000 clones listed, over 75% are singletons. Treatment described: some 19 received Ad26.COV2.S at low or high dose, single or two shots; about 5 received placebo; per-sample allocation not given. Each sample was drawn 63 days after the first injection (of vaccine or placebo). Aged 18-55 years, donor was enrolled in Boston in 2020. This entry is derived from a study of Ad26.COV2.S vaccination and SARS-CoV-2 variants. About the study: The Ad26.COV2.S arm of the COV1001 trial was where the donor was placed. Into the muscle, Ad26.COV2.S was dosed once or twice, 56 days apart. Broader study findings: TCR breadth and depth analyses may have underestimated total T cell responses.

Source: peripheral blood, taken in a trial of Ad26.COV2.S vaccine versus placebo. The receptor was derived from a person between 18 and 65 years old who received the Ad26.COV2.S COVID-19 vaccine or a placebo. The rearrangement uses TRBV5-1 and TRBJ1-4; weak D call: TRBD1 (5 bases). The CDR3 nucleotides are TGCGCCAGCAGCCTCTACCGGGGCCCAAATGAAAAACTGTTTTTT. Translation gives CASSLYRGPNEKLFF.